This T cell receptor beta chain was profiled in a study of T-cell memory formation after mild COVID-19. Study-wide results and limits: Pre-infection memory showed some responding clones, and this suggested that cross-reactive memory joined.

MiXCR, applied by TCRdb to the 5' RACE reads, yields one record per CDR3 protein. The sample comprises a few hundred thousand distinct CDR3 sequences, roughly 20% of which are singletons, and roughly an eighth rests with the top ten. This clonotype was counted a few times. Its matching antigen is unknown. V lost 5 bases and J 3 bases, leaving 11 bases between the germline ends. The V gene's germline CDR1 is SGHRS and CDR2 YFSETQ. The CDR3 has 13 amino acids. The chain combines TRBV5-1 with TRBJ1-1; D might be TRBD1 (5 bases). Material for sequencing was PBMCs or a T cell subset sorted from them (not recorded which). This receptor was obtained from an adult woman who had mild COVID-19 (a few samples of this study predate the infection). Cell type and time point are not known. CDR3 sequence: CASRRGSYTEAFF. The CDR3 DNA follows: TGCGCCAGCAGACGGGGGTCTTACACTGAAGCTTTCTTT.